This TCR beta chain was sequenced in a study of cytomegalovirus exposure and HLA in healthy donors. Points from the study as a whole: Links to common viral pathogens appeared, in a later analysis, for several of the most significant clusters. In a later analysis, HLA-associated beta chains showed higher expansion and lower generation probabilities than comparable chains. Across all donors, roughly uniform sequencing depth was an assumption of the presence/absence analyses.

The PCR employed 60 Vbeta primers together with 13 Jbeta primers. Assay: immunoSEQ multiplex PCR; the TCRdb copy retains only in-frame clones and omits some. The repertoire holds approximately 140,000 clones, with around 81% as singletons. Donors likely had unrecorded immune exposures despite being nominally healthy when sampled. The table lists this clone with a count of one. Its antigen is not identified. Trimming removed 4 bases at V and 0 bases at J, with 16 bases between. The CDR3 consists of 18 residues. Germline CDR1 MGHRA, CDR2 YSYEKL. The clonotype originates from a man between 18 and 35 years old in good health and CMV-seronegative. Sequencing was carried out using PBMCs. The V and J genes are TRBV4-1 and TRBJ2-6, with D maybe TRBD2 (6 bases). This CDR3 reads CASSLVAAEPSGANVLTF. As DNA, the CDR3 is TGCGCCAGCAGCCTCGTAGCGGCAGAGCCCTCTGGGGCCAACGTCCTGACTTTC.